The rows below give T cell receptor beta chains drawn from one sample of a study of CD8 T cells in Susac syndrome. TCRdb reprocessed the immunoSEQ multiplex PCR reads via MiXCR and lists one record per CDR3 protein. In the table there are some 260,000 distinct CDR3 sequences, 90% to 95% of which are singletons. Sequenced sample: CD4+ T cells from PBMCs. These receptors were collected from a human donor with multiple sclerosis. CDR3s include the opening cysteine and the closing phenylalanine or tryptophan. D genes are given only for firm matches. Size is omitted from some rows. Given values are once, few, many or a class for expanded clones.

>TRBJ1-5|-|TRBV12-3/TRBV12-4|-
TGTGCCAGCAGTTTACCAGGGTCGGTTCAGCCCCAGCATTTT
CASSLPGSVQPQHF
>TRBJ2-7|-|TRBV7-2|-
TGTGCCAGCAGCTTGACACCTACCTACGAGCAGTACTTC
CASSLTPTYEQYF
>TRBJ1-2|TRBD1|TRBV29-1|-
TGCAGCGTTGCCCCGACAGGGTATGGCTACACCTTC
CSVAPTGYGYTF
>TRBJ1-4|-|TRBV7-9|-
TGTGCCAGCAGCTTAGGGGAGATCGCCGCTGAAAAACTGTTTTTT
CASSLGEIAAEKLFF
>TRBJ2-2|-|TRBV6-6|-
TGTGCCAGCAGGACCTCCGCGGGCAGCCAAACCGGGGAGCTGTTTTTT
CASRTSAGSQTGELFF
>TRBJ2-7|-|TRBV7-2|-
TGTGCCAGCAGCTCGGGGTGGAACTCCTACGAGCAGTACTTC
CASSSGWNSYEQYF
>TRBJ1-2|-|TRBV5-4|-
TGTGCCAGCAGCCCTACTGGACGGTCCTTAGGGGACGGCTACACCTTC
CASSPTGRSLGDGYTF
>TRBJ2-1|-|TRBV18|-
TGTGCCAGCTCACCACTGATGAGTTCGCGCTCCTACAATGAGCAGTTCTTC
CASSPLMSSRSYNEQFF
>TRBJ1-5|-|TRBV2|-
TGTGCCAGCAGTGAACAGTGGGATCAGCCCCAGCATTTT
CASSEQWDQPQHF
>TRBJ2-3|-|TRBV20-1|few
TGCAGTGCTAGTCGCAGGTCCACGGATACGCAGTATTTT
CSASRRSTDTQYF
>TRBJ1-1|-|TRBV28|-
TGTGCCAGCAGCTTTCGACATGCTGAAGCTTTCTTT
CASSFRHAEAFF
>TRBJ2-3|TRBD2|TRBV7-3|-
TGTGCCAGCAGGGGACTAGCGGGGGGCTCAGATACGCAGTATTTT
CASRGLAGGSDTQYF
>TRBJ2-5|TRBD2|TRBV7-9|-
TGTGCCAGCAGCTCCGGGAGCGGGGGGACCCGGTTCTTC
CASSSGSGGTRFF
>TRBJ2-2|TRBD1|TRBV24-1|-
TGTGCCACCAGTGATCCTCAGACAGGGTTGAACACCGGGGAGCTGTTTTTT
CATSDPQTGLNTGELFF
>TRBJ1-3|TRBD1|TRBV3-1|-
TGTGCCAGCAGCCACTCAGGGGGTAGTGGAAACACCATATATTTT
CASSHSGGSGNTIYF
>TRBJ2-1|TRBD1|TRBV3-1|-
TGTGCCAGCAGCCAGGACAGGGGTCATGAGCAGTTCTTC
CASSQDRGHEQFF
>TRBJ2-1|TRBD1|TRBV20-1|-
TGCAGTGCTAGTAGCGTGCGAATGACAGGGGGCACACAGGGCTACAATGAGCAGTTCTTC
CSASSVRMTGGTQGYNEQFF
>TRBJ2-7|TRBD2|TRBV20-1|-
TGCAGTGCTAGTGAATCCGGGAGGGGCGGAGACGAGCAGTACTTC
CSASESGRGGDEQYF
>TRBJ2-1|TRBD2|TRBV9|-
TGTGCCAGCAGCCCCTTACTAGCGGGAGGGTACAATGAGCAGTTCTTC
CASSPLLAGGYNEQFF
>TRBJ1-1|-|TRBV6-5|few
TGTGCCAGCAGCCGTAGGCAGGGAGGGAACACTGAAGCTTTCTTT
CASSRRQGGNTEAFF
>TRBJ2-3|TRBD2|TRBV10-3|few
TGTGCCATCAGTGAGTCTAGGACTAGCGGCACAGATACGCAGTATTTT
CAISESRTSGTDTQYF
>TRBJ1-4|TRBD1|TRBV2|-
TGTGCCAGCAGGAGGGGGACAGGCCCCGAAAAACTGTTTTTT
CASRRGTGPEKLFF
>TRBJ2-5|-|TRBV29-1|-
TGCAGCGCTCTTCCAAACCTCAGAGGGCCCCAAGAGACCCAGTACTTC
CSALPNLRGPQETQYF
>TRBJ2-7|-|TRBV6-6|-
TGTGCCGCGGCCCAGGGATCTTCCTACGAGCAGTACTTC
CAAAQGSSYEQYF
>TRBJ2-7|-|TRBV5-4|-
TGTGCCAGCAGCTTGGCCGGACCTTTCTCCTACGAGCAGTACTTC
CASSLAGPFSYEQYF
>TRBJ1-2|TRBD1|TRBV19|-
TGTGCCAGTAGTAGGCGGGGGGCCGGGACAGGGGACGGGAGAAACTATGGCTACACCTTC
CASSRRGAGTGDGRNYGYTF
>TRBJ2-5|-|TRBV6-4|-
TGTGCCAGCACCAGAAAGAAAAGTAGGACCCAGTACTTC
CASTRKKSRTQYF
>TRBJ2-1|-|TRBV29-1|-
TGCAGCGTTGAAAAGGGACCCTACAATGAGCAGTTCTTC
CSVEKGPYNEQFF
>TRBJ1-1|TRBD1|TRBV29-1|-
TGCAGCGTTTTCGGACAGGGCCTAAACACTGAAGCTTTCTTT
CSVFGQGLNTEAFF
>TRBJ2-3|TRBD1|TRBV5-6|-
TGTGCCAGCAGCTTGGCGGGACAGAATCCTAGCACAGATACGCAGTATTTT
CASSLAGQNPSTDTQYF
>TRBJ2-1|TRBD2|TRBV10-3|-
TGTGCCATCAGTGGGCCAAGCGGGGGGGCCGGGAATGAGCAGTTCTTC
CAISGPSGGAGNEQFF
>TRBJ1-2|-|TRBV5-4|-
TGTGCCAGCAGCTTGGCGGAATACTATGGCTACACCTTC
CASSLAEYYGYTF
>TRBJ2-2|-|TRBV3-1|-
TGTGCCAGCAGCCAAGGTGGGGGCCGGTACACCGGGGAGCTGTTTTTT
CASSQGGGRYTGELFF
>TRBJ2-1|-|TRBV7-9|-
TGTGCCAGCAGCCAGACCGAGATCCTACGGAATGAGCAGTTCTTC
CASSQTEILRNEQFF
>TRBJ2-3|-|TRBV6-2/TRBV6-3|-
TGTGCCAGCTTAAAAGCTGGGGGAAGCTATACGCAGTATTTT
CASLKAGGSYTQYF
>TRBJ2-5|-|TRBV10-3|-
TGTGCCACGGGGACTCCTCAAGAGACCCAGTACTTC
CATGTPQETQYF
>TRBJ2-7|-|TRBV15|-
TGTGCCACCAGCCGCTTGGATGCTTCCTTCTACGAGCAGTACTTC
CATSRLDASFYEQYF
>TRBJ2-1|TRBD2|TRBV6-5|-
TGTGCCAGCAGTCGTGCGGGGGGGCCAAACAATGAGCAGTTCTTC
CASSRAGGPNNEQFF
>TRBJ1-5|TRBD1|TRBV7-8|-
TGTGCCAGCAGCTTAGCGGGGACAGGGGATCAGCCCCAGCATTTT
CASSLAGTGDQPQHF
>TRBJ1-5|TRBD1|TRBV25-1|-
TGTGCCAGCGCTCGCCGGGACAGGGAATGCCAGCCCCAGCATTTT
CASARRDRECQPQHF
>TRBJ2-5|-|TRBV18|-
TGTGCCAGCTCACCGCTGGGCGAGACCCAGTACTTC
CASSPLGETQYF
>TRBJ2-3|TRBD1|TRBV27|once
TGTGCCAGCAGAACAGGGGTAGATACGCAGTATTTT
CASRTGVDTQYF
>TRBJ2-7|TRBD2|TRBV29-1|-
TGCAGCGTTGAAGGGGAGGGCTATAGAAACGAGCAGTACTTC
CSVEGEGYRNEQYF
>TRBJ1-5|-|TRBV19|-
TGTGCCAGTAGTATAGATCGGCGCGAGCCCCAGCATTTT
CASSIDRREPQHF
>TRBJ2-3|TRBD2|TRBV7-8|-
TGTGCCAGCTCCGTGTCGGGGGGGGACAGCACAGATACGCAGTATTTT
CASSVSGGDSTDTQYF
>TRBJ1-4|TRBD1|TRBV6-5|-
TGTGCCAGCAGTTACCCCATAGGGACAGGGGAAAATGAAAAACTGTTTTTT
CASSYPIGTGENEKLFF
>TRBJ2-3|TRBD1|TRBV3-1|-
TGTGCCAGCGGGGACAGGGTCTCAGATACGCAGTATTTT
CASGDRVSDTQYF
>TRBJ2-3|TRBD2|TRBV6-1|-
TGTGCCAGCAGCCACCGTAGCGGGGCTGGCACAGATACGCAGTATTTT
CASSHRSGAGTDTQYF
>TRBJ2-1|TRBD2|TRBV27|once
TGTGCCAGCAGTTTATTCGGACTAGCGGGAGGGCCGTCCTACAATGAGCAGTTCTTC
CASSLFGLAGGPSYNEQFF
>TRBJ1-2|-|TRBV3-1|-
TGTGCCAGCAGCCAACAGTCTGGCTACACCTTC
CASSQQSGYTF
>TRBJ2-5|-|TRBV24-1|-
TGTGCCACCAGCCTTGGGTGGGAGACCCAGTACTTC
CATSLGWETQYF
>TRBJ1-1|-|TRBV27|-
TGTGCCAGCGAGGAGCGATTTGGCACTGAAGCTTTCTTT
CASEERFGTEAFF
>TRBJ1-5|-|TRBV20-1|once
TGCAGTGCTTTACCCGGGAGCAATCAGCCCCAGCATTTT
CSALPGSNQPQHF
>TRBJ1-5|-|TRBV20-1|-
TGCAGTGCTCCAGAGCAGGGCAATCAGCCCCAGCATTTT
CSAPEQGNQPQHF
>TRBJ2-5|TRBD2|TRBV7-2|-
TGTGCCAGCAGCTTAGTTCCTAGCGGGAGAATAGAGACCCAGTACTTC
CASSLVPSGRIETQYF
>TRBJ1-2|-|TRBV4-1|-
TGCGCCAGCAGCCACGTAGGGACCGACTATGGCTACACCTTC
CASSHVGTDYGYTF
>TRBJ2-3|TRBD2|TRBV12-3/TRBV12-4|-
TGTGCCGGGGCGACTAGCGGCACAGATACGCAGTATTTT
CAGATSGTDTQYF
>TRBJ1-2|-|TRBV19|-
TGTGCCAGTAGTATGGCAGGGACTAACTATGGCTACACCTTC
CASSMAGTNYGYTF
>TRBJ2-3|-|TRBV9|-
TGTGCCAGCAGCGTAGCTACTACAGATACGCAGTATTTT
CASSVATTDTQYF